This is a list of T cell receptor beta chains from one sample in a study of siplizumab effects on memory and regulatory T cells. The method was immunoSEQ multiplex PCR; TCRdb's version includes in-frame clones alone and lacks a portion of them. The repertoire holds 70,000 to 95,000 clones, with about 96% as singletons. Sequenced: naive CD4+ T cells sorted from blood. These TCRs come from a human donor in good health. Both conserved end residues are part of each CDR3. D genes are given only for firm matches. Rows may omit the clone size; those that give it use once, few, many or a size class.

clone_size: -; j_call: TRBJ2-3; v_call: TRBV7-3; d_call: TRBD2; cdr3_aa: CASSLGGLAGGRTDTQYF; cdr3_nt: TGTGCCAGCAGCTTAGGGGGACTAGCGGGGGGCCGCACAGATACGCAGTATTTT
clone_size: -; j_call: TRBJ2-2; v_call: TRBV5-1; d_call: TRBD1; cdr3_aa: CASSFRQGDTGELFF; cdr3_nt: TGCGCCAGCAGCTTTCGGCAGGGGGACACCGGGGAGCTGTTTTTT
clone_size: -; j_call: TRBJ2-1; v_call: TRBV5-4; d_call: TRBD2; cdr3_aa: CASSSGTSGADEQFF; cdr3_nt: TGTGCCAGCAGCTCTGGGACTAGCGGGGCAGATGAGCAGTTCTTC
clone_size: -; j_call: TRBJ2-7; v_call: TRBV27; d_call: -; cdr3_aa: CASSKRLDTSYEQYF; cdr3_nt: TGTGCCAGCAGTAAACGATTAGACACCTCCTACGAGCAGTACTTC
clone_size: -; j_call: TRBJ2-5; v_call: TRBV9; d_call: TRBD2; cdr3_aa: CASSVGGIQETQYF; cdr3_nt: TGTGCCAGCAGCGTGGGAGGGATTCAAGAGACCCAGTACTTC
clone_size: once; j_call: TRBJ2-1; v_call: TRBV20-1; d_call: -; cdr3_aa: CSGLFDNEQFF; cdr3_nt: TGCAGTGGGCTCTTTGACAATGAGCAGTTCTTC
clone_size: -; j_call: TRBJ1-3; v_call: TRBV7-9; d_call: -; cdr3_aa: CASSSPPATSGNTIYF; cdr3_nt: TGTGCCAGCAGCTCTCCCCCTGCTACCTCTGGAAACACCATATATTTT
clone_size: -; j_call: TRBJ2-3; v_call: TRBV9; d_call: TRBD2; cdr3_aa: CASSPDPLAVGADTQYF; cdr3_nt: TGTGCCAGCAGCCCCGACCCACTAGCGGTGGGGGCAGATACGCAGTATTTT
clone_size: -; j_call: TRBJ1-6; v_call: TRBV7-9; d_call: -; cdr3_aa: CASSMGGVNSPLHF; cdr3_nt: TGTGCCAGCAGCATGGGGGGAGTTAATTCACCCCTCCACTTT
clone_size: -; j_call: TRBJ2-2; v_call: TRBV5-1; d_call: TRBD1; cdr3_aa: CASSWTGTGELFF; cdr3_nt: TGCGCCAGCAGCTGGACAGGCACCGGGGAGCTGTTTTTT
clone_size: -; j_call: TRBJ1-2; v_call: TRBV6-1; d_call: TRBD1; cdr3_aa: CASSGPDRGGYGYTF; cdr3_nt: TGTGCCAGCAGTGGGCCCGACAGGGGAGGCTATGGCTACACCTTC
clone_size: once; j_call: TRBJ1-2; v_call: TRBV25-1; d_call: -; cdr3_aa: CASSVPGFGYTF; cdr3_nt: TGTGCCAGCAGTGTGCCGGGGTTTGGCTACACCTTC
clone_size: -; j_call: TRBJ2-7; v_call: TRBV6-1; d_call: -; cdr3_aa: CASRSRHSSYEQYF; cdr3_nt: TGTGCCAGCAGATCCCGCCACAGCTCCTACGAGCAGTACTTC
clone_size: -; j_call: TRBJ2-3; v_call: TRBV5-1; d_call: -; cdr3_aa: CASSSGGDVRTDTQYF; cdr3_nt: TGCGCCAGCAGCTCCGGGGGTGACGTCCGCACAGATACGCAGTATTTT
clone_size: -; j_call: TRBJ1-1; v_call: TRBV10-3; d_call: -; cdr3_aa: CAISEKEVTEAFF; cdr3_nt: TGTGCCATCAGCGAAAAGGAGGTCACTGAAGCTTTCTTT
clone_size: -; j_call: TRBJ1-1; v_call: TRBV6-6; d_call: -; cdr3_aa: CASSTDRSNTEAFF; cdr3_nt: TGTGCCAGCAGTACGGACAGATCGAACACTGAAGCTTTCTTT
clone_size: -; j_call: TRBJ1-2; v_call: TRBV19; d_call: -; cdr3_aa: CASSIAGPSTEGYTF; cdr3_nt: TGTGCCAGTAGTATCGCCGGCCCCTCTACTGAGGGCTACACCTTC
clone_size: -; j_call: TRBJ2-3; v_call: TRBV19; d_call: -; cdr3_aa: CASRVSQGRGDTQYF; cdr3_nt: TGTGCCAGTCGCGTGTCGCAGGGAAGGGGAGATACGCAGTATTTT
clone_size: -; j_call: TRBJ1-2; v_call: TRBV29-1; d_call: TRBD1; cdr3_aa: CSVHRDSVYGYTF; cdr3_nt: TGCAGCGTCCACCGGGACAGCGTCTATGGCTACACCTTC
clone_size: -; j_call: TRBJ2-2; v_call: TRBV19; d_call: -; cdr3_aa: CASRNSGTPSNTGELFF; cdr3_nt: TGTGCCAGTAGAAACTCCGGTACACCTTCGAACACCGGGGAGCTGTTTTTT
clone_size: -; j_call: TRBJ1-2; v_call: TRBV2; d_call: TRBD1; cdr3_aa: CASSLRTGMTLYGYTF; cdr3_nt: TGTGCCAGCAGCCTCCGGACAGGGATGACCCTCTATGGCTACACCTTC
clone_size: -; j_call: TRBJ2-7; v_call: TRBV7-9; d_call: -; cdr3_aa: CASSLTLGTYEQYF; cdr3_nt: TGTGCCAGCAGCCTAACCTTGGGCACCTACGAGCAGTACTTC
clone_size: -; j_call: TRBJ2-1; v_call: TRBV4-3; d_call: TRBD2; cdr3_aa: CASSQDSLQLAGYNEQFF; cdr3_nt: TGCGCCAGCAGCCAAGATTCCCTTCAGCTAGCGGGGTACAATGAGCAGTTCTTC
clone_size: -; j_call: TRBJ2-1; v_call: TRBV7-9; d_call: -; cdr3_aa: CASSFLGGATYNEQFF; cdr3_nt: TGTGCCAGCAGCTTCCTAGGGGGGGCCACCTACAATGAGCAGTTCTTC
clone_size: -; j_call: TRBJ1-3; v_call: TRBV6-1; d_call: -; cdr3_aa: CASSDNADTIYF; cdr3_nt: TGTGCCAGCAGTGATAACGCGGACACCATATATTTT
clone_size: -; j_call: TRBJ2-5; v_call: TRBV9; d_call: TRBD1; cdr3_aa: CASSPLGTGVQTQYF; cdr3_nt: TGTGCCAGCAGCCCGCTTGGGACAGGGGTGCAGACCCAGTACTTC
clone_size: -; j_call: TRBJ2-5; v_call: TRBV19; d_call: -; cdr3_aa: CASSPRSWYQETQYF; cdr3_nt: TGTGCCAGTAGTCCCCGTTCATGGTACCAAGAGACCCAGTACTTC
clone_size: -; j_call: TRBJ2-7; v_call: TRBV6-5; d_call: -; cdr3_aa: CASPDQRQDRAW; cdr3_nt: TGTGCCAGCCCAGACCAGCGACAGGACAGAGCGTGG
clone_size: once; j_call: TRBJ2-7; v_call: TRBV5-1; d_call: -; cdr3_aa: CASSLGPSSYEQYF; cdr3_nt: TGCGCCAGCAGCTTGGGACCGAGCTCCTACGAGCAGTACTTC
clone_size: -; j_call: TRBJ2-4; v_call: TRBV4-1; d_call: TRBD1; cdr3_aa: CASSQDGLGQGPGAKNIQYF; cdr3_nt: TGCGCCAGCAGCCAAGATGGATTAGGACAGGGACCCGGGGCCAAAAACATTCAGTACTTC
clone_size: -; j_call: TRBJ1-2; v_call: TRBV5-1; d_call: TRBD1; cdr3_aa: CASSSPDRGREGYTF; cdr3_nt: TGCGCCAGCAGCTCCCCGGACAGGGGGCGAGAGGGCTACACCTTC
clone_size: -; j_call: TRBJ1-2; v_call: TRBV5-1; d_call: -; cdr3_aa: CASSLDTNYGYTF; cdr3_nt: TGCGCCAGCAGCTTGGACACTAACTATGGCTACACCTTC
clone_size: -; j_call: TRBJ1-1; v_call: TRBV21-1; d_call: -; cdr3_aa: CASSKVVYRTGKGDTEAFF; cdr3_nt: TGTGCCAGCAGCAAAGTGGTCTATAGGACAGGGAAGGGTGACACTGAAGCTTTCTTT
clone_size: -; j_call: TRBJ1-3; v_call: TRBV7-9; d_call: TRBD1; cdr3_aa: CAMTGGPIGNTIYF; cdr3_nt: TGTGCCATGACAGGGGGACCAATTGGAAACACCATATATTTT
clone_size: -; j_call: TRBJ2-7; v_call: TRBV4-1; d_call: -; cdr3_aa: CASSQRQEARYEQYF; cdr3_nt: TGCGCCAGCAGCCAGAGACAGGAGGCCCGCTACGAGCAGTACTTC
clone_size: -; j_call: TRBJ1-3; v_call: TRBV6-1; d_call: -; cdr3_aa: CASSEFFQGYTIYF; cdr3_nt: TGTGCCAGCAGTGAATTCTTCCAGGGGTATACCATATATTTT
clone_size: -; j_call: TRBJ2-3; v_call: TRBV15; d_call: TRBD1; cdr3_aa: CATSRGQGADTQYF; cdr3_nt: TGTGCCACCAGCAGAGGACAGGGGGCGGATACGCAGTATTTT
clone_size: -; j_call: TRBJ2-1; v_call: TRBV11-2; d_call: -; cdr3_aa: CASTPTGGANEQFF; cdr3_nt: TGTGCCAGCACCCCCACTGGGGGGGCCAATGAGCAGTTCTTC
clone_size: -; j_call: TRBJ1-2; v_call: TRBV10-3; d_call: -; cdr3_aa: CAISDSRVGYTF; cdr3_nt: TGTGCCATCAGTGACAGCAGGGTGGGCTACACCTTC
clone_size: -; j_call: TRBJ1-2; v_call: TRBV6-5; d_call: TRBD1; cdr3_aa: CATGTANYGYTF; cdr3_nt: TGTGCCACTGGGACAGCTAACTATGGCTACACCTTC
clone_size: -; j_call: TRBJ2-7; v_call: TRBV6-1; d_call: -; cdr3_aa: CASSEAPKNRYEQYF; cdr3_nt: TGTGCCAGCAGTGAAGCGCCCAAAAACAGGTACGAGCAGTACTTC
clone_size: -; j_call: TRBJ2-5; v_call: TRBV5-5; d_call: TRBD2; cdr3_aa: CASSLGSSGGAETQYF; cdr3_nt: TGTGCCAGCAGCTTGGGTTCTAGCGGGGGCGCGGAGACCCAGTACTTC
clone_size: -; j_call: TRBJ2-2; v_call: TRBV10-3; d_call: TRBD1; cdr3_aa: CAISELGGGNTGELFF; cdr3_nt: TGTGCCATCAGTGAGCTAGGGGGCGGGAACACCGGGGAGCTGTTTTTT
clone_size: -; j_call: TRBJ1-2; v_call: TRBV5-1; d_call: TRBD1; cdr3_aa: CASSLDRAEYGYTF; cdr3_nt: TGCGCCAGCAGTTTGGACAGGGCAGAGTATGGCTACACCTTC
clone_size: -; j_call: TRBJ2-7; v_call: TRBV2; d_call: -; cdr3_aa: CASSLTEFYEQYF; cdr3_nt: TGTGCCAGCAGTCTGACGGAGTTCTACGAGCAGTACTTC
clone_size: -; j_call: TRBJ2-7; v_call: TRBV7-9; d_call: TRBD2; cdr3_aa: CASSTGTSGGYEQYF; cdr3_nt: TGTGCCAGCAGCACCGGGACTAGCGGGGGTTACGAGCAGTACTTC
clone_size: -; j_call: TRBJ1-1; v_call: TRBV5-6; d_call: TRBD1; cdr3_aa: CASSWGGTANTEAFF; cdr3_nt: TGTGCCAGCAGCTGGGGCGGGACAGCCAACACTGAAGCTTTCTTT
clone_size: -; j_call: TRBJ1-2; v_call: TRBV14; d_call: TRBD1; cdr3_aa: CASSQGTGSYGYTF; cdr3_nt: TGTGCCAGCAGCCAAGGGACAGGGAGCTATGGCTACACCTTC
clone_size: -; j_call: TRBJ2-3; v_call: TRBV19; d_call: TRBD2; cdr3_aa: CASSNSGGKDTQYF; cdr3_nt: TGTGCCAGTAGTAATAGCGGGGGAAAGGATACGCAGTATTTT
clone_size: -; j_call: TRBJ2-3; v_call: TRBV2; d_call: TRBD2; cdr3_aa: CASRRERGVTDTQYF; cdr3_nt: TGTGCCAGCAGACGAGAGCGGGGGGTCACAGATACGCAGTATTTT
clone_size: -; j_call: TRBJ2-7; v_call: TRBV25-1; d_call: -; cdr3_aa: CASSPSWTTAYEQYF; cdr3_nt: TGTGCCAGCAGCCCGTCTTGGACGACAGCCTACGAGCAGTACTTC
clone_size: -; j_call: TRBJ1-2; v_call: TRBV6-5; d_call: TRBD1; cdr3_aa: CASSYPGTGVYTF; cdr3_nt: TGTGCCAGCAGTTACCCCGGGACAGGGGTTTACACCTTC
clone_size: -; j_call: TRBJ2-7; v_call: TRBV20-1; d_call: -; cdr3_aa: CSAQDTYEQYF; cdr3_nt: TGCAGTGCTCAGGACACTTACGAGCAGTACTTC
clone_size: -; j_call: TRBJ2-7; v_call: TRBV6-5; d_call: -; cdr3_aa: CASRESIGQFEQYF; cdr3_nt: TGTGCCAGCAGAGAAAGCATAGGACAGTTCGAGCAGTACTTC
clone_size: -; j_call: TRBJ1-3; v_call: TRBV2; d_call: -; cdr3_aa: CASSEESGNTIYF; cdr3_nt: TGTGCCAGCAGTGAAGAATCAGGAAACACCATATATTTT